In its sample, the clone carrying this T cell receptor (beta chain) was seen many times. These data originate in a study of blood T cells in healthy people across ages. The second PCR ran about 6 to 12 cycles with a sample-barcoded 5' primer and J-beta primers. Every sample gave at least 2.5 million paired-end reads containing CDR3. One entry per CDR3 protein results from TCRdb running MiXCR on the 5' RACE reads. The data show some 1.5 million distinct CDR3 sequences, approximately 30% seen once. V was shortened by 2 bases and J by 4 bases, with 11 bases between the two germline ends. Germline V gene data show CDR1 as MNHEY and CDR2 as SVGAGI. The CDR3 spans 14 residues.

This chain joins TRBV6-5 and TRBJ1-2, with D maybe TRBD1 (5 bases). This receptor was taken from a woman in her thirties in good health. The sequenced material came from blood. The CDR3 loop reads CASSYGQGFYGYTF. The CDR3 DNA is TGTGCCAGCAGTTACGGGCAGGGATTCTATGGCTACACCTTC.